A single sample is the source of the 17 T cell receptor beta chains below, sequenced in a study of cytomegalovirus exposure and HLA in healthy donors. Researchers ran the PCR with 60 Vbeta and 13 Jbeta primers. Produced via immunoSEQ multiplex PCR; TCRdb's table is partial and in-frame only. The sample holds under 150,000 clones, approximately 80% seen once. Sequencing was performed on PBMCs. Receptor source: a woman aged 40 to 55 in good health and CMV-seronegative.

The V and J genes are TRBV28 and TRBJ2-7; 12 bases match TRBD2. With 8 bases clipped from V and 1 base from J, the junction kept 6 bases outside the gene matches. This CDR3 is 15 amino acids long. The germline CDR1 and CDR2 sequences are MDHEN and SYDVKM. As DNA, the CDR3 is TGTGCCAGCTTGACCGGGACTAGCGGGTCCTACGAGCAGTACTTC. Translation: CASLTGTSGSYEQYF.

The chain recombines TRBV7-9 with TRBJ1-1, with D tentatively TRBD1 (5 bases). Germline values: CDR1 SEHNR, CDR2 FQNEAQ (reference sequence). The CDR3 is made up of 13 amino acids. V was pared by 5 bases and J by 4 bases, with 11 bases between. CDR3 in amino acids: CASSLDQGTEAFF. CDR3 coding DNA: TGTGCCAGCAGCCTAGACCAGGGCACTGAAGCTTTCTTT.

This clone has just a few counts. This chain links TRBV5-6 with TRBJ2-7; 12 bases agree with TRBD1. In germline, CDR1 is SGHDT, CDR2 YYEEEE. The ends lost 4 bases at V and 4 bases at J; junction bases unmatched: 3. The CDR3 is made up of 14 amino acids. CDR3 sequence: CASSKGQGAYEQYF. The CDR3 DNA follows: TGTGCCAGCAGCAAGGGACAGGGGGCGTACGAGCAGTACTTC.

The chain carries TRBV5-1 and TRBJ2-1, with 10 bases lining up with TRBD2. Per the germline V gene, CDR1 is SGHRS and CDR2 is YFSETQ. CDR3 length equals 19 residues. V was pared by 2 bases and J by 6 bases, with 17 bases of the junction left unmatched. The CDR3 DNA follows: TGCGCCAGCAGCTTTTTCGAACCTCAAGCGGGGGGGTCGGGCAATGAGCAGTTCTTC. Protein: CASSFFEPQAGGSGNEQFF.

Worth noting for this clone: At one of its ends the junction is not consistent with the germline gene, which may arise from a read error. The chain couples TRBV15 to TRBJ2-6; TRBD1 is a possible D gene (7 bases). This CDR3 is built from 18 residues. The germline V gene encodes CDR1 LNHNV and CDR2 YYDKDF (reference sequence). CDR3 residues: CATSSRGRGVSGANGLTF. The DNA for the CDR3 is TGTGCCACCAGCTCCCGTGGCAGGGGGGTTTCTGGGGCCAACGGCCTGACTTTC.

Worth noting for this clone: Germline and junction disagree at one end, which may indicate a read error. The chain recombines TRBV6-1 with TRBJ1-2; D is unresolved. The CDR3 totals 11 residues. Germline CDR1 reads MNHNS; CDR2 reads SASEGT. The CDR3 is CASSEASPSGF. CDR3 nucleotide sequence: TGTGCCAGCAGTGAAGCGTCCCCGAGCGGCTTC.

This clone was counted only a few times. This chain connects TRBV2 to TRBJ2-5; 7 positions match TRBD1. Germline assignment: CDR1 SNHLY and CDR2 FYNNEI. The ends lost 7 bases at V and 1 base at J; junction bases unmatched: 3. This CDR3 has 13 residues. The DNA of the CDR3 is TGTGCCAGCAAGACAGGGTCCCAAGAGACCCAGTACTTC. It encodes CASKTGSQETQYF.

The chain is built from TRBV9 and TRBJ2-3; D call uncertain. Germline V gives CDR1 SGDLS, CDR2 YYNGEE. The V end lost 4 bases, the J end lost 4 bases, and 10 bases lay between the germline ends. The CDR3 sequence is 13 residues long. The CDR3 is CASSSLYADTQYF. The CDR3 region has the DNA TGTGCCAGCAGCTCCCTCTACGCAGATACGCAGTATTTT.

This sequence joins TRBV18 and TRBJ2-2; D is perhaps TRBD1 (5 bases). Trimming shortened V by 3 bases and J by 2 bases, and 13 bases separated the two germline ends. Germline-derived CDR1 and CDR2 are KGHSH and LQKENI. This CDR3 has 16 residues. The DNA of the CDR3 is TGTGCCAGCTCACCTCCGCGACAGAAAAACACCGGGGAGCTGTTTTTT. Its translation: CASSPPRQKNTGELFF.

The chain links TRBV4-1 to TRBJ2-7; 10 bases are shared with TRBD2. The CDR3 contains 16 residues. Trimming took 3 bases from V and 5 from J; bases not matched to a gene: 10. CDR1 MGHRA and CDR2 YSYEKL come from the germline V gene. The CDR3 DNA reads TGCGCCAGCAGCCACCTAGCGGGAGTATCAATGGACGAGCAGTACTTC. It specifies CASSHLAGVSMDEQYF.

V is TRBV15 and J is TRBJ1-4; 7 bases fit TRBD1. This CDR3 has 14 residues. J lost 8 bases, V lost 1 base, and 4 bases had no gene match. Germline V gene sequence: CDR1 LNHNV, CDR2 YYDKDF (reference sequence). Here the CDR3 DNA reads TGTGCCACCAGCAGAGGACAGGGTGGCGAAAAACTGTTTTTT. This gives the protein CATSRGQGGEKLFF.

The V and J genes are TRBV2 and TRBJ2-3; 9 nucleotides align to TRBD2. After removal of 1 base from V and 3 bases from J, the junction contained 5 bases not matched to a gene. There are 16 residues in the CDR3. CDR1 is SNHLY and CDR2 is FYNNEI in the germline V gene. The CDR3 is CASSEGLAEGTDTQYF. CDR3 DNA sequence: TGTGCCAGCAGTGAAGGACTAGCGGAGGGTACAGATACGCAGTATTTT.

The CDR3 protein is CASREVASETQYF. In DNA, the CDR3 is TGTGCCAGCAGGGAGGTCGCCTCGGAGACCCAGTACTTC. The chain uses TRBV6-5 and TRBJ2-5, with a possible D match to TRBD2 (5 bases). In germline, CDR1 is MNHEY, CDR2 SVGAGI. V was pared by 6 bases and J by 5 bases, with 13 bases between. This CDR3 region has 13 residues.

The genes are TRBV2 and TRBJ2-7; D remains unclear. The CDR3 contains 13 residues. Germline CDR1 reads SNHLY; CDR2 reads FYNNEI. V was pared by 2 bases and J by 3 bases, with 8 bases between. CDR3 loop: CASSERQNYEQYF. DNA for the CDR3: TGTGCCAGCAGTGAACGCCAGAACTACGAGCAGTACTTC.

This clone came up once. The rearrangement uses TRBV5-5 and TRBJ1-1; no firm D call. Germline assignment: CDR1 SGHKS and CDR2 YYEKEE (reference sequence). The CDR3 is 12 residues long. The V gene lost 1 base and the J gene lost 5 bases, with 6 bases spanning the gap. CDR3 sequence reads: CASSLQTTEAFF. The DNA of the CDR3 is TGTGCCAGCAGCTTGCAAACAACTGAAGCTTTCTTT.

This chain joins TRBV18 and TRBJ2-1; TRBD2 aligns across 13 bases. With 5 bases clipped from V and 7 bases from J, the junction kept 5 bases outside the gene matches. CDR1 and CDR2 from the germline V gene are KGHSH and LQKENI. CDR3 length: 15 amino acids. The CDR3 loop reads CASSTRTSGGNEQFF. For the CDR3, the DNA is TGTGCCAGCTCAACCAGGACTAGCGGGGGTAATGAGCAGTTCTTC.

The genes are TRBV23-1 and TRBJ2-1; the D gene is possibly TRBD2 (6 bases). TRBV23-1 is flagged as an ORF with uncertain function. The length of the CDR3 is 15 residues. V lost 3 bases to trimming and J lost 2 bases, with 11 bases between them. The chain's CDR3 is CASSQIADTYNEQFF. The DNA for the CDR3 is TGCGCCAGCAGTCAGATAGCGGACACCTACAATGAGCAGTTCTTC.